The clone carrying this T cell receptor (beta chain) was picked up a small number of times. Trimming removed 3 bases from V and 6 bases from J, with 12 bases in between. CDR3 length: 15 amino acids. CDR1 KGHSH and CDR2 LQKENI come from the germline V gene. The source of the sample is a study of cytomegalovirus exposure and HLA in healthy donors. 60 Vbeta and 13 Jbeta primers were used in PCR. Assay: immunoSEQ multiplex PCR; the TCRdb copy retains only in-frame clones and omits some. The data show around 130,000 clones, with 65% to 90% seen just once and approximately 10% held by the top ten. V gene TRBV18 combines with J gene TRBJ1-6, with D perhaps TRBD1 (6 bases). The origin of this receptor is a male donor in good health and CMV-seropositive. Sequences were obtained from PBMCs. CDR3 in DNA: TGTGCCAGCTCACCGACAGGCAGGGGTAATTCACCCCTCCACTTT. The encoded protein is CASSPTGRGNSPLHF.